What follows describes a single T cell receptor (beta chain). This entry comes from a study of technical replicates of blood from a few donors. The data were produced by immunoSEQ multiplex PCR, yet TCRdb's version contains in-frame clones alone and is incomplete. This sample has 74,000 or so clones; more than 85% occur once, and the top ten carry 0.37%. The CDR3 length is 17 residues. Deletions cut 1 base from V and 2 bases from J, with 19 bases between. In germline, CDR1 is SGHDT, CDR2 YYEEEE. The clonotype was recovered from a human donor in good health. V usage is TRBV5-6 and J usage is TRBJ2-7; D not resolved. Sequencing input: T cells isolated from PBMCs. This CDR3 is CASSLKTTITYPYEQYF. The CDR3 DNA sequence: TGTGCCAGCAGCTTGAAAACCACTATCACTTACCCCTACGAGCAGTACTTC.